Given below is one T cell receptor (beta chain) in context. The data were taken from a study of T cells in Graves' hyperthyroidism and ophthalmopathy. Amplified TCR beta CDR3 regions derived from RNA transcripts. Researchers ran a first-round RT-PCR on the TCR CDR3 using the HTBI primer set. One entry per CDR3 protein results from TCRdb running MiXCR on the multiplex PCR reads. The sample comprises hundreds of thousands of distinct CDR3 sequences, approximately 15% of which are singletons, and roughly 13% rests with the top ten. The V gene end was trimmed by 0 bases and the J gene end by 3 bases; junction bases not matched to a gene: 8. CDR1 and CDR2 from the germline V gene are KGHSH and LQKENI. CDR3 length: 17 residues.

The chain joins TRBV18 to TRBJ2-7; 10 bases fit TRBD2. Sequences were obtained from blood. The TCR was taken from a man between 18 and 35 years old with Graves' ophthalmopathy. The CDR3 protein is CASSPPGSSGSLYEQYF. CDR3 sequence (DNA): TGTGCCAGCTCACCACCGGGCTCTAGCGGGAGTCTCTACGAGCAGTACTTC.